Each of the 2 T cell receptor beta chains below was sequenced from the same sample in a study of cytomegalovirus exposure and HLA in healthy donors. Primers for the PCR totalled 60 Vbeta and 13 Jbeta. The table came from immunoSEQ multiplex PCR; TCRdb's copy has only in-frame clones and leaves some out. Among 80,000 to 100,000 clones listed, around 80% were seen once. Sample: PBMCs. The source is a man in his forties in good health and CMV-seronegative.

The rearrangement uses TRBV5-1 and TRBJ2-3; D perhaps matches TRBD2 (7 bases). The CDR3 has 15 residues. The germline V gene encodes CDR1 SGHRS and CDR2 YFSETQ. V lost 2 bases to trimming and J lost 1 base, with 11 bases between them. The CDR3 nucleotides read TGCGCCAGCAGCTTTCGGGGGGCGGGCACAGATACGCAGTATTTT. Translation: CASSFRGAGTDTQYF. Complete variable domain (other parts from reference TRBV5-1 and TRBJ2-3): KAGVTQTPRYLIKTRGQQVTLSCSPISGHRSVSWYQQTPGQGLQFLFEYFSETQRNKGNFPGRFSGRQFSNSRSEMNVSTLELGDSALYLCASSFRGAGTDTQYFGPGTRLTVL.

This chain uses TRBV6-1 with TRBJ2-2, with D possibly matching TRBD2 (5 bases). V was clipped by 2 bases and J by 3 bases, with 10 bases between them. Germline CDR1 reads MNHNS; CDR2 reads SASEGT. The CDR3 length is 15 residues. The CDR3 reads CASSELAWDTGELFF. CDR3 bases: TGTGCCAGCAGTGAACTAGCTTGGGACACCGGGGAGCTGTTTTTT.